This TCR beta chain was recovered during a study of early T cells in non-severe SARS-CoV-2 infection. Study conclusions and caveats: Comparison of clonotypes with VDJdb favored anti-spike CD8 responses while missing private and CD4 specificities.

This clonotype was seen at least ten times. Its antigen remains unidentified. TCRdb used MiXCR to reprocess the 5' RACE reads, holding one entry per CDR3 protein. This table has 32,000 or so distinct CDR3 sequences, under 6% appearing once. The sequence was collected from an adult who was a healthcare worker with PCR-confirmed SARS-CoV-2 infection or an uninfected control (not recorded which). The sequenced material came from whole blood.

The CDR3 reads CASSFRTGLTSGAQETQYF. The CDR3 coding sequence is TGTGCCAGCAGTTTCAGGACAGGGCTCACTAGCGGGGCCCAAGAGACCCAGTACTTC. V is TRBV27 and J is TRBJ2-5; TRBD2 matches at 10 bases. In germline, CDR1 is MNHEY, CDR2 SMNVEV (reference sequence). CDR3 length: 19 amino acids. V dropped 3 bases and J dropped 1; count of bases not matched to a gene: 14.